The rows below give T cell receptor beta chains drawn from one sample of a study of blood T cells in healthy people across ages. TCRdb redid the calling of the 5' RACE reads with MiXCR, one entry per CDR3 protein. The sample has 800,000 to 900,000 distinct CDR3 sequences; around two thirds are singletons. The sample consisted of blood. All receptors come from a young man in good health. Each CDR3 is given with its conserved first and last residue. D genes are given only for firm matches. The listing skips clone size in some rows; elsewhere it reads once, few, many or a size class.

J gene,clone size,V gene,D gene,CDR3 protein,CDR3 DNA
TRBJ2-3,-,TRBV27,-,CASSLSVGSDTQYF,TGTGCCAGCAGTTTATCGGTGGGGTCAGATACGCAGTATTTT
TRBJ2-7,few,TRBV12-3/TRBV12-4,-,CASGRPYEQYF,TGTGCCAGCGGGCGGCCCTACGAGCAGTACTTC
TRBJ2-7,few,TRBV4-3,-,CASSQDLVGETYEQYF,TGCGCCAGCAGCCAAGATCTCGTAGGGGAGACCTACGAGCAGTACTTC
TRBJ1-6,-,TRBV9,-,CASSTGGLNSPLHF,TGTGCCAGCAGTACAGGAGGGCTTAATTCACCCCTCCACTTT
TRBJ1-1,-,TRBV12-3/TRBV12-4,TRBD1,CASILGDSSGAFF,TGTGCCAGCATTCTGGGGGACAGTTCTGGAGCTTTCTTT
TRBJ2-2,-,TRBV12-3/TRBV12-4,-,CASSPRMTGNTGELFF,TGTGCCAGCAGTCCACGAATGACTGGGAACACCGGGGAGCTGTTTTTT
TRBJ1-2,-,TRBV28,TRBD1,CASSPRGRGGYTF,TGTGCCAGCAGTCCAAGGGGGCGCGGGGGCTACACCTTC
TRBJ2-7,-,TRBV10-3,-,CAISESNVREPYEQYF,TGTGCCATCAGTGAGTCCAACGTCAGGGAACCCTACGAGCAGTACTTC
TRBJ1-2,-,TRBV7-2,-,CASSLAADYGYTF,TGTGCCAGCAGCTTAGCCGCTGACTATGGCTACACCTTC
TRBJ2-3,-,TRBV4-2,TRBD2,CASSQSSGEDTQYF,TGTGCCAGCAGCCAGTCTAGCGGGGAGGATACGCAGTATTTT
TRBJ2-1,-,TRBV5-1,-,CASSFIGGSNYNEQFF,TGCGCCAGCAGCTTCATCGGCGGATCAAACTACAATGAGCAGTTCTTC
TRBJ2-3,-,TRBV29-1,TRBD2,CSGWTSGGGDTQYF,TGCAGCGGGTGGACTAGCGGGGGGGGAGATACGCAGTATTTT
TRBJ2-1,-,TRBV7-3,-,CASSLMGLYGDEQFF,TGTGCCAGCAGCTTAATGGGACTCTACGGGGATGAGCAGTTCTTC
TRBJ2-2,-,TRBV25-1,TRBD2,CASSEEVGHPRTSGGAYTGELFF,TGTGCCAGCAGTGAGGAGGTGGGACACCCTCGGACTAGCGGGGGGGCCTACACCGGGGAGCTGTTTTTT
TRBJ1-5,-,TRBV20-1,-,CSARDPRENRVNQPQHF,TGCAGTGCTAGAGATCCCCGGGAGAACAGGGTAAATCAGCCCCAGCATTTT
TRBJ1-5,-,TRBV20-1,-,CSARPSGGGQPQHF,TGCAGTGCTCGCCCGTCAGGAGGTGGACAGCCCCAGCATTTT
TRBJ2-7,-,TRBV27,TRBD1,CARKIRGYYEQYF,TGTGCCAGGAAAATCAGGGGGTACTACGAGCAGTACTTC
TRBJ2-2,-,TRBV28,-,CASLSGTGELFF,TGTGCCAGCTTGTCAGGCACCGGGGAGCTGTTTTTT
TRBJ2-7,-,TRBV28,-,CASSLWPGATLIGYEQYF,TGTGCCAGCAGTTTATGGCCAGGGGCTACCCTCATAGGCTACGAGCAGTACTTC
TRBJ2-1,few,TRBV6-6,TRBD2,CASSTAGGYNEQFF,TGTGCCAGCAGCACGGCGGGGGGGTACAATGAGCAGTTCTTC
TRBJ2-3,-,TRBV6-2/TRBV6-3,-,CASSSFPGGVVDTQYF,TGTGCCAGCAGTTCCTTCCCCGGCGGGGTTGTAGATACGCAGTATTTT
TRBJ2-7,-,TRBV5-4,-,CASSKIDSSEQYF,TGTGCCAGCAGCAAAATTGACAGCAGCGAGCAGTACTTC
TRBJ1-6,-,TRBV7-3,-,CASSLAPAGSSYNSPLHF,TGTGCCAGCAGCTTAGCCCCGGCAGGGAGCTCCTATAATTCACCCCTCCACTTT
TRBJ1-6,-,TRBV3-1,-,CASSQDSSPLHF,TGTGCCAGCAGCCAAGATTCTTCACCCCTCCACTTT
TRBJ2-3,few,TRBV6-6,TRBD2,CASSYSSLAGTDTQYF,TGTGCCAGCAGTTACTCATCACTAGCGGGCACAGATACGCAGTATTTT
TRBJ2-5,-,TRBV7-7,TRBD1,CASSSKGTGVSQYF,TGTGCCAGCAGCTCAAAGGGAACAGGGGTCTCCCAGTACTTC
TRBJ2-1,-,TRBV18,-,CASSRDAYNEQFF,TGTGCCAGCTCGCGGGACGCTTACAATGAGCAGTTCTTC
TRBJ2-4,-,TRBV6-1,TRBD2,CASSGLADFLAKNIQYF,TGTGCCAGCAGTGGTCTAGCGGATTTTCTAGCCAAAAACATTCAGTACTTC
TRBJ1-1,-,TRBV6-6,-,CASRDRMNTEAFF,TGTGCCAGCAGAGACAGGATGAACACTGAAGCTTTCTTT
TRBJ2-1,few,TRBV7-9,-,CASSLSFSGNEQFF,TGTGCCAGCAGCTTATCGTTTTCGGGGAATGAGCAGTTCTTC
TRBJ2-1,-,TRBV6-5,TRBD1,CASSYEGALPNEQFF,TGTGCCAGCAGTTACGAGGGGGCCCTCCCCAATGAGCAGTTCTTC
TRBJ2-6,-,TRBV28,TRBD1,CASRGTGAGANVLTF,TGTGCCAGCAGAGGAACAGGGGCTGGGGCCAACGTCCTGACTTTC
TRBJ2-7,-,TRBV6-2/TRBV6-3,-,CAIAGTSTYEQYF,TGTGCCATCGCCGGGACGTCGACCTACGAGCAGTACTTC
TRBJ2-3,-,TRBV28,-,CASKFDTQYF,TGTGCCAGCAAGTTTGATACGCAGTATTTT
TRBJ2-7,-,TRBV7-8,-,CASSKTGFPYEQYF,TGTGCCAGCAGCAAAACAGGGTTCCCCTACGAGCAGTACTTC
TRBJ2-5,-,TRBV5-1,-,CASSFEGGGKTQYF,TGCGCCAGCAGCTTTGAGGGAGGAGGAAAGACCCAGTACTTC
TRBJ2-5,-,TRBV2,-,CASRAEETQYF,TGTGCCAGCAGGGCGGAAGAGACCCAGTACTTC
TRBJ1-2,-,TRBV12-3/TRBV12-4,TRBD1,CASSLTEWTGKILIRRYTF,TGTGCCAGCAGTCTGACTGAGTGGACAGGGAAGATCCTTATCAGACGCTACACCTTC
TRBJ2-1,few,TRBV11-2,TRBD2,CASSFLAGSSYNEQFF,TGTGCCAGCAGCTTTCTAGCGGGGAGCTCCTACAATGAGCAGTTCTTC
TRBJ1-2,-,TRBV11-2,-,CASSLESGAGYGYTF,TGTGCCAGCAGCTTAGAGTCGGGGGCCGGGTATGGCTACACCTTC
TRBJ1-1,-,TRBV7-9,-,CASSLPGSVEAFF,TGTGCCAGCAGCCTGCCCGGGTCGGTTGAAGCTTTCTTT
TRBJ2-5,once,TRBV27,TRBD1,CASSTRTGPIYEETQYF,TGTGCCAGCAGTACACGGACAGGGCCCATTTACGAAGAGACCCAGTACTTC
TRBJ2-1,-,TRBV6-6,-,CASSDNRVSNEQFF,TGTGCCAGCAGTGACAACAGGGTTAGCAATGAGCAGTTCTTC
TRBJ2-5,many,TRBV7-2,-,CASSLNLGTQQETQYF,TGTGCCAGCAGCTTAAACCTCGGGACACAACAAGAGACCCAGTACTTC
TRBJ2-7,-,TRBV29-1,-,CSVARTKPYEQYF,TGCAGCGTTGCGAGGACAAAACCCTACGAGCAGTACTTC
TRBJ2-7,-,TRBV4-3,-,CASSQDSSVSYEQYF,TGCGCCAGCAGCCAAGATTCGAGCGTCTCCTACGAGCAGTACTTC
TRBJ2-5,-,TRBV7-2,-,CASRIPGNQETQYF,TGTGCCAGCAGAATACCAGGGAATCAAGAGACCCAGTACTTC
TRBJ2-7,few,TRBV20-1,-,CSASTGINEQYF,TGCAGTGCTTCTACAGGTATCAACGAGCAGTACTTC
TRBJ2-7,few,TRBV7-2,-,CASSSGTGRAYEQYF,TGTGCCAGCAGCTCGGGGACGGGAAGGGCCTACGAGCAGTACTTC
TRBJ2-1,-,TRBV25-1,-,CASNTNRGGNEQFF,TGTGCCAGCAATACTAACAGGGGGGGCAATGAGCAGTTCTTC
TRBJ2-1,once,TRBV6-1,-,CASSEAVRQNEQFF,TGTGCCAGCAGTGAAGCGGTACGGCAGAATGAGCAGTTCTTC
TRBJ2-1,once,TRBV12-3/TRBV12-4,-,CASSSAGGHYNEQFF,TGTGCCAGCAGTTCCGCCGGCGGGCACTACAATGAGCAGTTCTTC
TRBJ2-5,few,TRBV7-8,-,CASSLYLGERGETQYF,TGTGCCAGCAGCTTATATCTGGGGGAAAGGGGAGAGACCCAGTACTTC
TRBJ2-7,-,TRBV6-6,TRBD2,CASSYSAGGRHEQYF,TGTGCCAGCAGTTACTCAGCGGGGGGGCGACACGAGCAGTACTTC
TRBJ2-1,-,TRBV12-5,-,CASGLEITSFSYNEQFF,TGTGCTAGTGGTTTGGAGATCACTAGTTTCTCCTACAATGAGCAGTTCTTC
TRBJ2-1,-,TRBV5-1,TRBD2,CASSLGTSGGAFYNEQFF,TGCGCCAGCAGCCTGGGGACTAGCGGGGGGGCTTTCTACAATGAGCAGTTCTTC